This entry concerns a single T cell receptor beta chain. As yet, its antigen is unknown. The data were obtained in a study of graft-versus-host responses after intestinal transplantation. Study information: After anti-thymocyte globulin induction, recipients took tacrolimus and steroids for around three years. General study results and limits: Allografts of one patient group, those with graft-donor T cell macrochimerism, had high graft-versus-host to host-versus-graft clonal ratios. Present in recipient marrow, GvH clones included some that appeared first in ileum or blood.

Some clones are missing from TCRdb's copy, which holds only in-frame ones; the method was immunoSEQ multiplex PCR. The sample has over 80,000 clones, roughly 83% seen once. The germline V gene encodes CDR1 SGHRS and CDR2 YFSETQ. The CDR3 totals 14 residues. Trimming cost V 0 bases and J 8 bases, with 13 bases left between them. The chain uses TRBV5-1 and TRBJ2-3; maybe TRBD1 (6 bases). Sequences were derived from PBMCs, sampled 255 days after intestinal transplant. The TCR originated in a human patient who received an intestinal transplant, so some T cells may come from the graft donor. CDR3 protein: CASSLGTVRATQYF. Written as DNA, the CDR3 is TGCGCCAGCAGCTTGGGGACAGTCAGGGCTACGCAGTATTTT.